This T cell receptor (beta chain) originates from a study of T cells in localized non-small cell lung cancer. Study-level points and caveats: Overall survival was longer when the density of T cells in the blood was higher.

The germline gives CDR1 MNHNS, CDR2 SASEGT. J was trimmed by 5 bases and V by 3 bases; bases with no gene match: 6. The CDR3 is 14 residues long. This clone turned up a few times. Its antigen is still unknown. TCRdb keeps only in-frame clones here, not all; method: immunoSEQ multiplex PCR. This sample has just over 20,000 clones; more than 75% occur once, and the top ten carry more than 15%. The chain couples TRBV6-1 to TRBJ1-2, with TRBD1 matching 7 bases. The origin of this receptor is a woman aged 40 to 75 with stage II squamous cell lung carcinoma. Source: PBMCs, taken before any cancer treatment. The CDR3 sequence is CASSDSGTDYGYTF. As DNA, the CDR3 is TGTGCCAGCAGTGATTCCGGGACAGATTATGGCTACACCTTC.